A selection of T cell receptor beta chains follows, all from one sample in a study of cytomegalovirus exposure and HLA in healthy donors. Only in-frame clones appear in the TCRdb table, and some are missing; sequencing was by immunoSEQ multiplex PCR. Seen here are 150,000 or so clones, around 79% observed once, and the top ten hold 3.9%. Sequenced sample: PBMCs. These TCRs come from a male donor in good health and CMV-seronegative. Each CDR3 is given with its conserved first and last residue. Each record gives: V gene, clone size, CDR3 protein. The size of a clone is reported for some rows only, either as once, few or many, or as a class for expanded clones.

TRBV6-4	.	CASSTGPGGMGTDTQYF
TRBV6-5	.	CASSYSSGGLRNEQFF
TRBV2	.	CASIAGTGGAGANVLTF
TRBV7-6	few	CASSPRGLQETQYF
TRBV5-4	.	CASSLAPSGGRNEQFF
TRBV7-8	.	CASSLGSSLNTEAFF
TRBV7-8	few	CASSPGTRGRRTEAFF
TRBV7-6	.	CASSLVYRENTDTQYF
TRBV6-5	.	CASSYYSSMNTEAFF
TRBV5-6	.	CASSSPPRYEQYF
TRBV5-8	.	CASSLIASPEQYF
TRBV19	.	CASSIDGRIPRTQYF
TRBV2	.	CASIKGQGGMNTEAFF
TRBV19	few	CASSPGNQPQHF
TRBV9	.	CASSVGHSVNYGYTF
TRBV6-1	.	CASRLAGSYNEQFF
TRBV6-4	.	CASSALETSGQYF
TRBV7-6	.	CASSSGGGFGSPLHF
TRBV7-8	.	CASSLLVATNEKLFF
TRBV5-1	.	CASSLVGQGMKNTEAFF